The 31 T cell receptor beta chains reported below all come from one sample, sequenced in a study of T-cell reconstitution after alpha-beta-depleted transplantation in children. This sample's TCRbeta library carried unique molecular identifier barcodes. TCRdb recomputed calls from the PCR reads with MiXCR, one row per CDR3 protein. The sample yields 200,000 to 250,000 distinct CDR3 sequences, about 12% seen once. Specimen: PBMCs from the stem cell graft donor, collected from the stem cell graft. The receptors derive from a human donor who donated a stem cell graft to a child with acute lymphoblastic leukemia.

The chain joins TRBV4-2 to TRBJ2-7, with TRBD1 identical over 10 bases. The CDR3 spans 15 residues. The junction had 5 bases not matched to a gene; V was cut back by 3 bases and J by 3 bases. Germline CDR1 and CDR2: LGHNA and YNFKEQ. The CDR3 DNA is TGTGCCAGCAGCCATACCGGGACAGGGGACTACGAGCAGTACTTC. Protein product: CASSHTGTGDYEQYF.

This clonotype was detected many times. This chain joins TRBV28 and TRBJ2-2; the match to TRBD2 covers 10 bases. The CDR3 has 19 amino acids. V lost 6 bases and J lost 6; bases outside the gene matches: 19. Germline CDR1 reads MDHEN; CDR2 reads SYDVKM. The CDR3 bases are TGTGCCAGCAGCAGTTTAAAGGTCGCTAGCGGGAGAACCGCCGGGGAGCTGTTTTTT. Encoded protein: CASSSLKVASGRTAGELFF.

This clonotype has at least ten counts. The chain recombines TRBV7-9 with TRBJ2-2; possibly TRBD1 for D (6 bases). CDR1 is SEHNR, CDR2 FQNEAQ, per germline (reference sequence). This CDR3 spans 13 amino acids. V shed 5 bases and J shed 6 bases, with 10 bases lying between them. The DNA of the CDR3 is TGTGCCAGCAGCCCACAGGGCTCCGGGGAGCTGTTTTTT. Residues: CASSPQGSGELFF.

This clonotype appeared many times. The chain employs TRBV7-2 and TRBJ2-5; no clear D. Germline CDR1 and CDR2: SGHTA and FQGNSA. This CDR3 is built from 13 residues. Trimming removed 1 base at V and 5 bases at J, with 8 bases between. The CDR3 DNA sequence: TGTGCCAGCAGCTTAGGGGTTAGGGAGACCCAGTACTTC. It yields the protein CASSLGVRETQYF. Full variable domain (rest looked up from reference TRBV7-2 and TRBJ2-5): GAGVSQSPSNKVTEKGKDVELRCDPISGHTALYWYRQSLGQGLEFLIYFQGNSAPDKSGLPSDRFSAERTGGSVSTLTIQRTQQEDSAVYLCASSLGVRETQYFGPGTRLLVL.

This sequence joins TRBV6-5 and TRBJ2-7, with 11 bases fitting TRBD1. There are 15 residues in the CDR3. J gave up 3 bases and V 2 bases, and 3 bases lay outside the gene matches. Germline CDR1 MNHEY, CDR2 SVGAGI. The CDR3 is CASSYRDRGDYEQYF. The DNA for the CDR3 is TGTGCCAGCAGTTACAGGGACAGGGGGGACTACGAGCAGTACTTC.

There are many counts of this clonotype. The rearrangement uses TRBV11-2 and TRBJ1-1, with D possibly TRBD1 on 5 matching bases. This CDR3 is 13 amino acids long. Looked up from germline, CDR1 is SGHAT and CDR2 is FQNNGV. V was trimmed by 7 bases and J by 1 base, leaving 10 bases between them. The CDR3 nucleotides are TGTGCCAGCACCAGACAGACGAACACTGAAGCTTTCTTT. Residues: CASTRQTNTEAFF.

This clonotype was recorded many times. The gene calls are TRBV7-9 and TRBJ1-1, with no clear D. This CDR3 region has 14 residues. Deletions cut 3 bases from V and 3 bases from J, with 11 bases between. Per germline, CDR1 SEHNR and CDR2 FQNEAQ (reference sequence). The DNA of the CDR3 is TGTGCCAGCAGCTTGGTAAAGGGAGACACTGAAGCTTTCTTT. Its translation is CASSLVKGDTEAFF.

This clonotype has ten or more counts. This chain connects TRBV10-3 to TRBJ2-3; tentatively, D is TRBD1 (7 bases). CDR3 length: 12 amino acids. The V end lost 10 bases, the J end lost 5 bases, and 13 bases lay between the germline ends. The germline V gene encodes CDR1 ENHRY and CDR2 SYGVKD. The CDR3 region has the DNA TGTGCCACGGAGGGGGCCGGAGATACGCAGTATTTT. As protein: CATEGAGDTQYF.

A remark on this clonotype: A much larger clone lies one base from this, so it may be a read error. V is TRBV7-2 and J is TRBJ2-3; maybe TRBD1 (6 bases). Trimming took off 10 bases at V and 0 bases at J, with 11 bases between the two ends. The CDR3 runs to 13 residues. CDR1 is SGHTA, CDR2 FQGNSA, per germline. CDR3 sequence reads: CANRESSTDTQYF. The CDR3 bases are TGTGCCAACAGGGAGTCTAGCACAGATACGCAGTATTTT.

The chain has TRBV10-2 and TRBJ2-3; D gene ambiguous. Germline V gives CDR1 WSHSY, CDR2 SAAADI. V lost 2 bases, J lost 0 bases, and 6 bases lay in between. The CDR3 is 14 residues long. The CDR3 spells CASSEVTSTDTQYF. The CDR3 DNA is TGCGCCAGCAGTGAGGTGACTAGCACAGATACGCAGTATTTT.

This clonotype has at least ten counts. The rearrangement joins TRBV7-9 to TRBJ1-1; no clear D. The CDR3 consists of 12 residues. Germline loops: CDR1 SEHNR, CDR2 FQNEAQ (reference sequence). V gave up 1 base and J gave up 3 bases, with 3 bases separating them. CDR3 region: CASSLDDTEAFF. The DNA for the CDR3 is TGTGCCAGCAGCTTAGACGACACTGAAGCTTTCTTT.

This clonotype was seen many times. The chain has TRBV29-1 and TRBJ1-1; D is unresolved. The CDR3 consists of 12 residues. Germline CDR1 is SQVTM and CDR2 is ANQGSEA. V lost 2 bases and J 4 bases, leaving 8 bases between the germline ends. For the CDR3, the DNA is TGCAGCGTTGAAAGGGCAGGCACTGAAGCTTTCTTT. This gives the protein CSVERAGTEAFF.

This rearrangement joins TRBV11-1 to TRBJ1-6, with 8 positions matching TRBD1. This CDR3 comprises 19 residues. CDR1 SGHAT and CDR2 FQDESV come from the germline V gene (reference sequence). The V segment lost 4 bases and the J segment 0 bases; nucleotides outside the gene matches: 11. CDR3 loop: CASSSSRDRLSSYNSPLHF. The CDR3 DNA reads TGTGCCAGCAGCTCGTCCCGGGACAGGCTTAGCTCCTATAATTCACCCCTCCACTTT.

The table lists this clonotype with many counts. V usage is TRBV5-1 and J usage is TRBJ1-2, with D possibly matching TRBD1 (5 bases). V was cut by 0 bases and J by 1 base, with 16 bases left in between. The CDR3 sequence is 17 residues long. CDR1 and CDR2 (germline): SGHRS, YFSETQ. This CDR3 is CASSLASTADLNYGYTF. CDR3 nucleotides: TGCGCCAGCAGCTTGGCGTCGACAGCCGACCTTAACTATGGCTACACCTTC. The full variable domain, with the rest looked up from reference TRBV5-1 and TRBJ1-2, is KAGVTQTPRYLIKTRGQQVTLSCSPISGHRSVSWYQQTPGQGLQFLFEYFSETQRNKGNFPGRFSGRQFSNSRSEMNVSTLELGDSALYLCASSLASTADLNYGYTFGSGTRLTVV.

This clonotype has at least ten counts. The genes are TRBV29-1 and TRBJ1-1; D unresolved. This CDR3 is built from 10 residues. V lost 0 bases, J lost 10 bases, and 6 bases lay in between. Germline V gene data show CDR1 as SQVTM and CDR2 as ANQGSEA. DNA for the CDR3: TGCAGCGTTGAAGAGGTTCCAGCTTTCTTT. Translation gives CSVEEVPAFF.

This clonotype was seen only a few times. This rearrangement joins TRBV29-1 to TRBJ2-1; D is possibly TRBD2 (5 bases). CDR3 length: 12 residues. Per the germline V gene, CDR1 is SQVTM and CDR2 is ANQGSEA. Between the trimmed V and J ends, which lost 7 bases and 8 bases, there was a span of 15 bases. CDR3 in amino acids: CSAEGLGDEQFF. The CDR3 nucleotides are TGCAGCGCTGAGGGCCTCGGGGATGAGCAGTTCTTC.

About this clonotype itself: Sequence at one end of the junction differs from germline and may be a read error. V and J are TRBV18 and TRBJ1-5; D is uncertain. The germline V gene has CDR1 KGHSH and CDR2 LQKENI. The CDR3 is 13 residues long. The DNA of the CDR3 is TGTGCCAGCTCACCACAAAGCAATCAGCCCCGGCATTTT. This gives the protein CASSPQSNQPRHF.

The chain links TRBV6-2 or TRBV6-3 to TRBJ2-7, with 7 bases aligning to TRBD1. The germline gives CDR1 MNHEY, CDR2 SVGEGT. This CDR3 is built from 13 residues. V was pared by 5 bases and J by 6 bases, with 7 bases of the junction left unmatched. The chain's CDR3 is CASSLSSGGEQYF. CDR3 DNA: TGTGCCAGCAGTCTCAGCTCAGGGGGCGAGCAGTACTTC.

This clonotype has ten or more counts. The CDR3 DNA is TGCAGTGCTATGGTCCGGGACAGGGTAGGAAACACCATATATTTT. Amino acids: CSAMVRDRVGNTIYF. The chain combines TRBV20-1 with TRBJ1-3, with 9 bases aligning to TRBD1. The germline V gene encodes CDR1 DFQATT and CDR2 SNEGSKA (reference sequence). The CDR3 consists of 15 residues. With V trimmed by 4 bases and J by 4 bases, 8 bases remained unmatched.

This clonotype appeared many times. Sequence at one end of the junction differs from germline and may be a read error. The gene calls are TRBV20-1 and TRBJ2-3; 14 bases fit TRBD2. CDR1 and CDR2 (germline): DFQATT, SNEGSKA (reference sequence). The CDR3 loop spans 11 amino acids. The CDR3 sequence is CSAGLAGGLHF. DNA of the CDR3: TGCAGTGCTGGACTAGCGGGAGGCTTGCATTTT.

This clonotype came up many times. This rearrangement joins TRBV5-1 to TRBJ1-2, with 7 bases that match TRBD1. V dropped 0 bases and J dropped 6; count of bases not matched to a gene: 8. Germline values: CDR1 SGHRS, CDR2 YFSETQ. The CDR3 totals 15 residues. The CDR3 loop is CASSLAPTGADGYTF. The CDR3 DNA reads as TGCGCCAGCAGCTTGGCCCCAACAGGGGCGGATGGCTACACCTTC.

The rearrangement joins TRBV19 to TRBJ2-5; 11 bases are a match to TRBD2. The CDR3 spans 15 residues. After removal of 5 bases from V and 3 bases from J, the junction contained 5 bases not matched to a gene. Germline V gives CDR1 LNHDA, CDR2 SQIVND (reference sequence). CDR3 DNA sequence: TGTGCCAGTAGTTTACCGGGACTAGCGGAAGAGACCCAGTACTTC. Its translation: CASSLPGLAEETQYF.

The rearrangement links TRBV6-2 or TRBV6-3 to TRBJ2-4; D is unclear. V dropped 6 bases and J dropped 7 bases, with 10 bases sitting between them. The CDR3 spans 12 residues. CDR1 and CDR2 (germline): MNHEY, SVGEGT. In DNA, the CDR3 is TGTGCCAGCAGATCCAATGGGAACATTCAGTACTTC. Its translation is CASRSNGNIQYF.

This clonotype was recorded a few times. This chain uses TRBV4-3 with TRBJ2-6, with TRBD1 as a possible D gene (5 bases). The length of the CDR3 is 17 residues. Trimming removed 0 bases from V and 0 bases from J, with 9 bases in between. Germline CDR1 and CDR2: LGHNA and YSLEER. CDR3 region: CASSQDDRGSGANVLTF. The DNA for the CDR3 is TGCGCCAGCAGCCAAGATGACAGAGGCTCTGGGGCCAACGTCCTGACTTTC.

This chain uses TRBV5-1 with TRBJ2-5, with 8 bases aligning to TRBD2. The V gene's germline CDR1 is SGHRS and CDR2 YFSETQ. J gave up 1 base and V 1 base, and 6 bases lay outside the gene matches. The CDR3 covers 16 residues. The CDR3 DNA follows: TGCGCCAGCAGCTTGAGGCTAGCGGGCTTCCAAGAGACCCAGTACTTC. Translated: CASSLRLAGFQETQYF.

This clonotype was seen repeatedly, ten times or more. The gene calls are TRBV7-2 and TRBJ1-6, with a weak D call TRBD1 (6 bases). There are 15 residues in the CDR3. Germline-derived CDR1 and CDR2 are SGHTA and FQGNSA. Trimming removed 5 bases at V and 10 bases at J, with 18 bases between. The CDR3 DNA reads as TGTGCCAGCAGCCCCGTGGGGGGGGCATTCTCACCCCTCCACTTT. This gives the protein CASSPVGGAFSPLHF.

This clonotype appeared a few times. The genes are TRBV20-1 and TRBJ2-2, with TRBD2 identical over 8 bases. This CDR3 is built from 14 residues. CDR1 is DFQATT and CDR2 is SNEGSKA in the germline V gene (reference sequence). The CDR3 spells CRAISGGDTGELFF. The CDR3 bases are TGCAGGGCGATCTCGGGGGGGGACACCGGGGAGCTGTTTTTT.

This clonotype was found a few times. V gene TRBV4-2 combines with J gene TRBJ1-6; D gene uncertain. The V gene's germline CDR1 is LGHNA and CDR2 YNFKEQ. This CDR3 region has 17 residues. V was clipped by 4 bases and J by 0 bases, with 13 bases between them. The CDR3 DNA reads TGTGCCAGCAGCCCCGGCCTCCCAAGCTCCTATAATTCACCCCTCCACTTT. Its protein is CASSPGLPSSYNSPLHF.

This clonotype occurred many times. The V call is TRBV29-1, the J call TRBJ2-1; D gene unclear. The CDR3 is made up of 15 amino acids. Germline V gene lookup returns CDR1 SQVTM and CDR2 ANQGSEA. Trimming shortened V by 0 bases and J by 0 bases, and 9 bases separated the two germline ends. The CDR3 sequence is CSVEDRSTSYNEQFF. CDR3 nucleotides: TGCAGCGTTGAAGATCGCAGCACCTCCTACAATGAGCAGTTCTTC.

This clonotype came up many times. The rearrangement joins TRBV20-1 to TRBJ2-6; possibly TRBD1 for D (6 bases). Trimming left V 5 bases short and J 2 bases short, with 13 bases between. The CDR3 contains 15 residues. CDR1 and CDR2 from the germline V gene are DFQATT and SNEGSKA (reference sequence). The CDR3 DNA is TGCAGTGCTGCCGATACAGGGACTGGGGCCAACGTCCTGACTTTC. This translates into CSAADTGTGANVLTF.

This clonotype was found a few times. This chain joins TRBV28 and TRBJ2-7, with D unclear. V lost 8 bases and J 4 bases, leaving 21 bases between the germline ends. Germline V lookup: CDR1 MDHEN, CDR2 SYDVKM. This CDR3 has 15 amino acids. The CDR3 reads CASLPVGETGYEQYF. CDR3 DNA: TGTGCCAGCCTACCGGTGGGCGAAACTGGATACGAGCAGTACTTC. Full variable domain (outside the CDR3, taken from reference TRBV28 and TRBJ2-7): DVKVTQSSRYLVKRTGEKVFLECVQDMDHENMFWYRQDPGLGLRLIYFSYDVKMKEKGDIPEGYSVSREKKERFSLILESASTNQTSMYLCASLPVGETGYEQYFGPGTRLTVT.